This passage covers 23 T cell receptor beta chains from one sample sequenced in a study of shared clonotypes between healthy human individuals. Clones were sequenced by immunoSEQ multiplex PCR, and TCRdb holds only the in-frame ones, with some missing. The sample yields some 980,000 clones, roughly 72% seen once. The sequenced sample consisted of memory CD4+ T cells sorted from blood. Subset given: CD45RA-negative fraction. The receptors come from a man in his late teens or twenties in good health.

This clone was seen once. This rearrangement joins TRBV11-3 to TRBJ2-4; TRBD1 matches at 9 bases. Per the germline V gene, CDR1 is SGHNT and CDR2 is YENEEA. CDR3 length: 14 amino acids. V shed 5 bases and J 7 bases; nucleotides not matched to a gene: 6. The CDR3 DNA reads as TGTGCCAGCAGCGTACAGGGGGCAGGGAACATTCAGTACTTC. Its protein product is CASSVQGAGNIQYF.

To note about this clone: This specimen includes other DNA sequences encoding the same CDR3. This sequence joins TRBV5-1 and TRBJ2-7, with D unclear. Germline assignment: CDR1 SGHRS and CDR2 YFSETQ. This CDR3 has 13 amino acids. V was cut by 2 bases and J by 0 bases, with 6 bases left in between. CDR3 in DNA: TGCGCCAGCAGCTTCTTAAGCTCCTACGAGCAGTACTTC. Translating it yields CASSFLSSYEQYF.

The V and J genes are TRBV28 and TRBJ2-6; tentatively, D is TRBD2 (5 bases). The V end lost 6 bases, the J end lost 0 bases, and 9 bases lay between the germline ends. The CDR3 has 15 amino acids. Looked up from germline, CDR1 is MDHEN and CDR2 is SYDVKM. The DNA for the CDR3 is TGTGCCAGCAGCCCGGCGGGCTCTGGGGCCAACGTCCTGACTTTC. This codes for CASSPAGSGANVLTF.

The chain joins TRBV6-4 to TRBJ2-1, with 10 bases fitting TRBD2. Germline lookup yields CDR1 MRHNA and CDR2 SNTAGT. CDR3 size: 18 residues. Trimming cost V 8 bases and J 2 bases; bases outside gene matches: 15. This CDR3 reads CASLGELAGATPYNEQFF. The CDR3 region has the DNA TGTGCCAGCCTAGGGGAGCTAGCGGGAGCTACCCCCTACAATGAGCAGTTCTTC.

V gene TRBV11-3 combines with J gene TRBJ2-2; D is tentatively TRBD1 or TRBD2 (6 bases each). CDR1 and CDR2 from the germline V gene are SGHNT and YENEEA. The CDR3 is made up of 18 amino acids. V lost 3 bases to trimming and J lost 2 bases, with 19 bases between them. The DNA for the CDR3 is TGTGCCAGCAGCTTCAAATACCGGGGGCCAGAAAACACCGGGGAGCTGTTTTTT. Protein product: CASSFKYRGPENTGELFF.

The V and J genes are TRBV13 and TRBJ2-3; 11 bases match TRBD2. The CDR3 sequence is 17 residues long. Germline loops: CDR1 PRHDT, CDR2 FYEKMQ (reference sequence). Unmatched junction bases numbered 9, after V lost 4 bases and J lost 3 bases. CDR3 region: CASSSSSSGGRTDTQYF. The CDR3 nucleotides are TGTGCCAGCAGCTCCTCCTCTAGCGGGGGGAGAACAGATACGCAGTATTTT. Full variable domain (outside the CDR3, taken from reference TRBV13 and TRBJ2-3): AAGVIQSPRHLIKEKRETATLKCYPIPRHDTVYWYQQGPGQDPQFLISFYEKMQSDKGSIPDRFSAQQFSDYHSELNMSSLELGDSALYFCASSSSSSGGRTDTQYFGPGTRLTVL.

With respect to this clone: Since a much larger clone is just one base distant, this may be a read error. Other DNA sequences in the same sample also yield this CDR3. For the CDR3, the DNA is TGTGCCAGCAGCAGCTATGGCTACACCTTC. Translating it yields CASSSYGYTF. This chain joins TRBV6-1 and TRBJ1-2; D not resolved. Trimming left V 6 bases short and J 4 bases short, with 3 bases between. From germline, CDR1 is MNHNS and CDR2 SASEGT. This CDR3 has 10 amino acids.

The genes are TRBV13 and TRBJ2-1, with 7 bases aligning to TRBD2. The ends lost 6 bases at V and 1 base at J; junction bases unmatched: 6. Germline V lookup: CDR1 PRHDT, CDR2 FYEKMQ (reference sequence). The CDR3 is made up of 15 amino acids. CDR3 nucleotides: TGTGCCAGCAGTAAGAGCGGGGAATCCTACAATGAGCAGTTCTTC. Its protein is CASSKSGESYNEQFF. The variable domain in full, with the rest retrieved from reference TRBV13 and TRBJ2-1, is AAGVIQSPRHLIKEKRETATLKCYPIPRHDTVYWYQQGPGQDPQFLISFYEKMQSDKGSIPDRFSAQQFSDYHSELNMSSLELGDSALYFCASSKSGESYNEQFFGPGTRLTVL.

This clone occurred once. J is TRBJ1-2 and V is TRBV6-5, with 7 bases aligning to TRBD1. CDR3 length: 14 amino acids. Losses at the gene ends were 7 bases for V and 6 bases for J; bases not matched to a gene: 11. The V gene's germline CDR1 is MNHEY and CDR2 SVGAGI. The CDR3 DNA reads TGTGCCAGCAAAGGGGGGACAGCGACCCATGGCTACACCTTC. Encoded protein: CASKGGTATHGYTF.

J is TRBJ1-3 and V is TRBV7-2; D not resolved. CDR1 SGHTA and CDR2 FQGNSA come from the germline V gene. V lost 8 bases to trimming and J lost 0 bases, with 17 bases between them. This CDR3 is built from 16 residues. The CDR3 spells CASAPSGARSGNTIYF. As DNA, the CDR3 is TGTGCCAGCGCACCCTCGGGTGCCCGCTCTGGAAACACCATATATTTT.

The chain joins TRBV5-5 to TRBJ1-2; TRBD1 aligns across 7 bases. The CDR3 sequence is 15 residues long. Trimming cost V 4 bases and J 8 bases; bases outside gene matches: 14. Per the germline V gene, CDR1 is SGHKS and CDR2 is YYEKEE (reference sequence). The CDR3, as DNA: TGTGCCAGCAGCCCCGCCGGAGACAGGGTGAGGGGCTACACCTTC. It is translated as CASSPAGDRVRGYTF.

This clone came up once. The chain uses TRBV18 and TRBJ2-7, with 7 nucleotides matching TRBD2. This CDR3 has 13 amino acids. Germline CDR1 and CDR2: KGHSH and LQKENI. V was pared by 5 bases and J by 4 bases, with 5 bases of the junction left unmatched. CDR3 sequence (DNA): TGTGCCAGCTCAGGCGGGGGAGCTTACGAGCAGTACTTC. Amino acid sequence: CASSGGGAYEQYF.

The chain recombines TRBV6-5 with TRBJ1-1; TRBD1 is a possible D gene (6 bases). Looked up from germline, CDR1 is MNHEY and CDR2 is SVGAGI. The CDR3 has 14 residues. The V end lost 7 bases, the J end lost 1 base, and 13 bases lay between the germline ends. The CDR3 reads CASTADRGNTEAFF. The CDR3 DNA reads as TGTGCCAGCACCGCGGACAGAGGGAACACTGAAGCTTTCTTT.

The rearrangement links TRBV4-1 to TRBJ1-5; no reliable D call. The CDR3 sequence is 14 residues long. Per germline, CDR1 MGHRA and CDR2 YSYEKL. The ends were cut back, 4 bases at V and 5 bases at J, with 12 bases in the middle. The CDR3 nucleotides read TGCGCCAGCAGCCTTGCGGGTGGGGATCAGCCCCAGCATTTT. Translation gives CASSLAGGDQPQHF.

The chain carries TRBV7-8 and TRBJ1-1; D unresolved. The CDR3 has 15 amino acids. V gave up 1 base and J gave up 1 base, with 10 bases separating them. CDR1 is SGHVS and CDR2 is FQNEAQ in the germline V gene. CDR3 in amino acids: CASSLGMIGNTEAFF. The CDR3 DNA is TGTGCCAGCAGCTTAGGAATGATCGGGAACACTGAAGCTTTCTTT.

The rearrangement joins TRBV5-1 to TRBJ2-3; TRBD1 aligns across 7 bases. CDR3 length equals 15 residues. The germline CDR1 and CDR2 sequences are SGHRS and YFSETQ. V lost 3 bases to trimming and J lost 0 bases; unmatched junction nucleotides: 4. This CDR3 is CASSWGTASTDTQYF. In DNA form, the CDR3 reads TGCGCCAGCAGCTGGGGGACAGCGAGCACAGATACGCAGTATTTT.

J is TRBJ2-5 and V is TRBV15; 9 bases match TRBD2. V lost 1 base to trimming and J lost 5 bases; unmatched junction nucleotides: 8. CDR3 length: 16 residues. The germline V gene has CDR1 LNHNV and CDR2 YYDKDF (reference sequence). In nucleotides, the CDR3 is TGTGCCACCAGCAGAGGTTTTAGCGGGAGAGCGGAGACCCAGTACTTC. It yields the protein CATSRGFSGRAETQYF.

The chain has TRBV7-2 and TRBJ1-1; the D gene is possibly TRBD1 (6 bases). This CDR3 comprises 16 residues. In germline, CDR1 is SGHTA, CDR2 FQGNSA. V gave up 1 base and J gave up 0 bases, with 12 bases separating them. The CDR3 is CASSLVGGQVNTEAFF. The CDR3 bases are TGTGCCAGCAGCTTAGTCGGGGGGCAGGTGAACACTGAAGCTTTCTTT.

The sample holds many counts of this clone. CDR3 region: CASSSGGTIYEQYF. The CDR3, as DNA: TGCGCCAGCAGTAGCGGGGGAACCATCTACGAGCAGTACTTC. This chain joins TRBV5-1 and TRBJ2-7; 9 nucleotides align to TRBD2. V shed 5 bases and J 3 bases; nucleotides not matched to a gene: 6. The CDR3 is 14 residues long. Germline V gene data show CDR1 as SGHRS and CDR2 as YFSETQ.

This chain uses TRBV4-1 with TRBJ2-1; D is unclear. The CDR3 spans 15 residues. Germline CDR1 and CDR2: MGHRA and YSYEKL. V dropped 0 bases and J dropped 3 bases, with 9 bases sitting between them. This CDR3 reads CASSQDATLYNEQFF. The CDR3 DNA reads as TGCGCCAGCAGCCAAGATGCCACCCTCTACAATGAGCAGTTCTTC.

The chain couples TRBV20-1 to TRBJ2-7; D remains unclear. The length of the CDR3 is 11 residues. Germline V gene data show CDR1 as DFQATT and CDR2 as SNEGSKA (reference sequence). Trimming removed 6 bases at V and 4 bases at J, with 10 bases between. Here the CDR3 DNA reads TGCAGTGCCCCGCGAGGATACGAGCAGTACTTC. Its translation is CSAPRGYEQYF.

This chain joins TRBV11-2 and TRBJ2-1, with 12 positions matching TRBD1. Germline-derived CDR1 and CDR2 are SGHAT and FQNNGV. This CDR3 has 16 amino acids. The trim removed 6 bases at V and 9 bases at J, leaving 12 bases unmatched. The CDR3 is CASRSLRDRGRGEQFF. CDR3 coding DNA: TGTGCCAGCAGATCACTCCGGGACAGGGGGCGTGGTGAGCAGTTCTTC.

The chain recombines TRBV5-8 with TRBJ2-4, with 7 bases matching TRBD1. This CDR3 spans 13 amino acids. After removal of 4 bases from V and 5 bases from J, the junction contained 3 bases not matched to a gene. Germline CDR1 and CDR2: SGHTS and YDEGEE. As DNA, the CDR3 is TGTGCCAGCAGCGGGACAGTACAAAACATTCAGTACTTC. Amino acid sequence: CASSGTVQNIQYF.